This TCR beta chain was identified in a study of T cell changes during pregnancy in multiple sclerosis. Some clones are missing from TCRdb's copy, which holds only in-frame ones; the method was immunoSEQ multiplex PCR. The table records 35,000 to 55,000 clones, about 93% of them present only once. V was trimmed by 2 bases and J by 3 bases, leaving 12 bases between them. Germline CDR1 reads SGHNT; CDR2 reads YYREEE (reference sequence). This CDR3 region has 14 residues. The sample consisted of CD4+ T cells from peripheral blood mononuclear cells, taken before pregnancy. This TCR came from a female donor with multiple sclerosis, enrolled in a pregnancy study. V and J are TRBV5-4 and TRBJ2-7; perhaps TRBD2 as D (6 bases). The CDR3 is CASSLEQDYYEQYF. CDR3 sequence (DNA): TGTGCCAGCAGCTTAGAACAGGACTACTACGAGCAGTACTTC.